One and the same sample provided the 6 T cell receptor beta chains below, sequenced in a study of cytomegalovirus exposure and HLA in healthy donors. The PCR employed 60 Vbeta primers together with 13 Jbeta primers. TCRdb's copy holds only in-frame clones and misses some; the assay was immunoSEQ multiplex PCR. The table lists over 110,000 clones, with 0.96% in the top ten. Source material: PBMCs. These receptors all stem from a male donor in good health and CMV-seronegative.

The chain is built from TRBV12-5 and TRBJ2-1; tentative D call: TRBD2 (6 bases). The CDR3 is 10 amino acids. The ends were cut back, 6 bases at V and 10 bases at J, with 7 bases in the middle. Germline CDR1 LGHNT, CDR2 FRNRAP. The CDR3 sequence: CASGREEQFF. The DNA for the CDR3 is TGTGCTAGTGGCCGGGAGGAGCAGTTCTTC.

The chain uses TRBV4-3 and TRBJ2-7, with no clear D. V lost 1 base to trimming and J lost 0 bases, with 7 bases between them. The CDR3 covers 14 residues. The germline CDR1 and CDR2 sequences are LGHNA and YSLEER. The CDR3 coding sequence is TGCGCCAGCAGCCAAGGGCCCAGCTCCTACGAGCAGTACTTC. Protein product: CASSQGPSSYEQYF.

This rearrangement joins TRBV7-9 to TRBJ1-2, with 9 bases aligning to TRBD1. This CDR3 spans 15 amino acids. Germline V CDR1 and CDR2: SEHNR, FQNEAQ (reference sequence). The V gene end was trimmed by 5 bases and the J gene end by 1 base; junction bases not matched to a gene: 5. In DNA form, the CDR3 reads TGTGCCAGCAGCACCCGGGACAGGGTTAACTATGGCTACACCTTC. This sequence encodes CASSTRDRVNYGYTF.

CDR3 bases: TGTGCCAGCAGCTTAGCTATCGGTGGGGGGGACTATGGCTACACCTTC. Its protein product is CASSLAIGGGDYGYTF. V usage is TRBV7-2 and J usage is TRBJ1-2; tentatively, D is TRBD1 (5 bases). Germline values: CDR1 SGHTA, CDR2 FQGNSA. V lost 0 bases, J lost 3 bases, and 14 bases lay in between. The CDR3 sequence is 16 residues long.

The rearrangement uses TRBV25-1 and TRBJ1-1; 8 bases agree with TRBD1. Germline CDR1 reads MGHDK; CDR2 reads SYGVNS. This CDR3 contains 16 residues. Losses at the gene ends were 4 bases for V and 1 base for J; bases not matched to a gene: 8. Here the CDR3 reads CASSGTGGVTNTEAFF. The CDR3 nucleotides read TGTGCCAGCAGTGGAACAGGGGGAGTGACGAACACTGAAGCTTTCTTT.

This chain links TRBV4-2 with TRBJ2-7; 8 bases align to TRBD2. The CDR3 runs 15 residues. The germline V gene encodes CDR1 LGHNA and CDR2 YNFKEQ. The trim removed 1 base at V and 3 bases at J, leaving 5 bases unmatched. The CDR3 here is CASSQGTSGYYEQYF. CDR3 nucleotide sequence: TGTGCCAGCAGCCAAGGAACTAGCGGATACTACGAGCAGTACTTC.